The 31 T cell receptor beta chains reported below all come from one sample, sequenced in a study of regulatory T cells in long-lasting Graves disease. The TCR beta library used iRepertoire HTBI primers with Arm-PCR amplification of CDR3. TCRdb re-derived calls from the multiplex PCR reads in MiXCR, one entry per CDR3 protein. Among roughly 420,000 distinct CDR3 sequences listed, around 13% were seen once. Sample time point: newly diagnosed GD, antithyroid drugs for less than 3 months. The TCR library used RNA extracted from PBMCs. These data also featured in a second study, about T cells in Graves' hyperthyroidism and ophthalmopathy.

Sequenced here: peripheral blood mononuclear cells (PBMCs), sampled at new diagnosis, from a patient treated with antithyroid drugs. These receptors were taken from a woman aged 50 to 65 with Graves disease.

The rearrangement links TRBV9 to TRBJ2-1, with 12 bases that match TRBD2. The length of the CDR3 is 16 residues. Germline V gene data show CDR1 as SGDLS and CDR2 as YYNGEE. Losses at the gene ends were 4 bases for V and 6 bases for J; bases not matched to a gene: 8. The CDR3 loop is CASSPRLAGVGNEQFF. The CDR3 nucleotides read TGTGCCAGCAGCCCCAGACTAGCGGGAGTGGGCAATGAGCAGTTCTTC.

This clonotype was recorded many times. The genes are TRBV6-1 and TRBJ1-6; 9 positions agree with TRBD1. The CDR3 contains 15 residues. Per germline, CDR1 MNHNS and CDR2 SASEGT. Unmatched junction bases numbered 8, after V lost 7 bases and J lost 7 bases. In DNA form, the CDR3 reads TGTGCCAGCACCGCCTCGGACAGGGGAAATTCACCCCTCCACTTT. Amino acid sequence: CASTASDRGNSPLHF.

This clonotype was detected many times. The rearrangement links TRBV27 to TRBJ2-1; no clear D gene. The CDR3 sequence is 16 residues long. Germline V gives CDR1 MNHEY, CDR2 SMNVEV (reference sequence). Trimming pared 0 bases from V and 9 bases from J, leaving 18 bases between. CDR3 loop: CASSLSPHVGLGEQFF. In DNA, the CDR3 is TGTGCCAGCAGTTTATCCCCTCATGTAGGGCTTGGTGAGCAGTTCTTC.

This clonotype was found a few times. The gene calls are TRBV2 and TRBJ2-1, with 7 bases that match TRBD2. Trimming removed 7 bases from V and 0 bases from J; junction bases left unmatched: 6. In germline, CDR1 is SNHLY, CDR2 FYNNEI. There are 15 residues in the CDR3. CDR3 in amino acids: CASKNRDYSYNEQFF. The CDR3 DNA reads TGTGCCAGCAAGAACCGGGACTACTCCTACAATGAGCAGTTCTTC. Based on the CDR3 plus reference TRBV2 and TRBJ2-1, the full variable domain is EPEVTQTPSHQVTQMGQEVILRCVPISNHLYFYWYRQILGQKVEFLVSFYNNEISEKSEIFDDQFSVERPDGSNFTLKIRSTKLEDSAMYFCASKNRDYSYNEQFFGPGTRLTVL.

This clonotype was detected ten times or more. V and J are TRBV2 and TRBJ1-2; no clear D. Germline V gene lookup returns CDR1 SNHLY and CDR2 FYNNEI. The CDR3 sequence is 14 residues long. V was shortened by 3 bases and J by 7 bases, with 15 bases between the two germline ends. The CDR3 loop is CASSESSRTVGYTF. The DNA for the CDR3 is TGTGCCAGCAGTGAGTCGTCCCGGACCGTTGGCTACACCTTC.

This clonotype appeared a few times. This chain uses TRBV28 with TRBJ2-1, with 7 bases identical to TRBD1. The ends lost 9 bases at V and 8 bases at J; junction bases unmatched: 10. The germline CDR1 and CDR2 sequences are MDHEN and SYDVKM. The CDR3 is made up of 13 amino acids. In DNA, the CDR3 is TGTGCCAGAAAAAAAGACAGGGTCCATGAGCAGTTCTTC. Its protein product is CARKKDRVHEQFF.

This clonotype appeared many times. The chain is built from TRBV7-9 and TRBJ2-3, with D perhaps TRBD2 (5 bases). Germline-derived CDR1 and CDR2 are SEHNR and FQNEAQ (reference sequence). The V gene lost 5 bases and the J gene lost 5 bases, with 11 bases spanning the gap. This CDR3 is built from 13 residues. CDR3 in DNA: TGTGCCAGCAGCCCAGGCGGAGGAGATACGCAGTATTTT. Encoded protein: CASSPGGGDTQYF.

This clonotype turned up a few times. The chain combines TRBV4-2 with TRBJ2-7; 14 nucleotides agree with TRBD2. Losses at the gene ends were 3 bases for V and 5 bases for J; bases not matched to a gene: 3. The CDR3 totals 15 residues. Germline CDR1 and CDR2: LGHNA and YNFKEQ. The CDR3 region is CASSQGLAGDNEQYF. The CDR3, as DNA: TGTGCCAGCAGCCAGGGACTAGCGGGAGACAACGAGCAGTACTTC.

The V call is TRBV4-1, the J call TRBJ2-5, with D perhaps matching TRBD2 (5 bases). The V end was cut by 1 base, the J end by 5 bases, with 8 bases between. CDR3 length: 13 amino acids. CDR1 is MGHRA, CDR2 YSYEKL, per germline. CDR3 sequence (DNA): TGCGCCAGCAGCCAAGGGGGAGTTGAGACCCAGTACTTC. Its translation is CASSQGGVETQYF.

In this sample, this clonotype turned up a few times. The V gene is TRBV5-1, the J gene TRBJ2-2; D remains unclear. Germline CDR1 and CDR2: SGHRS and YFSETQ. Trimming took 0 bases from V and 0 from J, leaving 6 bases between them. The CDR3 is 15 residues long. This CDR3 reads CASSLVDANTGELFF. The CDR3 nucleotides read TGCGCCAGCAGCTTGGTAGACGCGAACACCGGGGAGCTGTTTTTT. Together with reference TRBV5-1 and TRBJ2-2, the CDR3 gives the full variable domain: KAGVTQTPRYLIKTRGQQVTLSCSPISGHRSVSWYQQTPGQGLQFLFEYFSETQRNKGNFPGRFSGRQFSNSRSEMNVSTLELGDSALYLCASSLVDANTGELFFGEGSRLTVL.

This clonotype came up many times. This chain connects TRBV12-3 or TRBV12-4 to TRBJ2-7, with a tentative D call TRBD1 (5 bases). V lost 6 bases to trimming and J lost 8 bases, with 20 bases between them. The CDR3 is 14 amino acids. CDR3 nucleotide sequence: TGTGCCAGCAGCTCCGCAGGGTTACCTACGAAGCAGTACTTC. This sequence encodes CASSSAGLPTKQYF.

The chain has TRBV27 and TRBJ2-1; no firm D call. CDR3 size: 15 residues. Trimming left V 2 bases short and J 7 bases short, with 15 bases between. CDR1 and CDR2 from the germline V gene are MNHEY and SMNVEV (reference sequence). CDR3 bases: TGTGCCAGCAGTTTAGATTCCTCTAGATCTAATGAGCAGTTCTTC. The encoded protein is CASSLDSSRSNEQFF.

This clonotype was detected only a few times. The chain combines TRBV3-1 with TRBJ2-7; 7 bases line up with TRBD1. From germline, CDR1 is LGHDT and CDR2 YNNKEL (reference sequence). V dropped 0 bases and J dropped 6; count of bases not matched to a gene: 11. CDR3 length: 16 residues. This chain's CDR3 is CASSQDLWPGGGEQYF. The CDR3 DNA is TGTGCCAGCAGCCAAGATCTTTGGCCAGGGGGTGGCGAGCAGTACTTC.

On this clonotype: A read error likely explains this, since a far larger clone differs by one base. This sequence joins TRBV2 and TRBJ2-5; the match to TRBD2 covers 10 bases. The J call is in doubt because the DNA end fits TRBJ2-1 better. Germline CDR1 is SNHLY and CDR2 is FYNNEI. The CDR3 is 15 residues long. In DNA form, the CDR3 reads TGTGCCAGCCTTTCTAGCGGGAGAAGGTCCTACGAGCAGTTCTTC. Its translation: CASLSSGRRSYEQFF.

This clonotype occurred many times. This chain links TRBV2 with TRBJ1-6; TRBD1 matches at 8 bases. Losses at the gene ends were 6 bases for V and 7 bases for J; bases not matched to a gene: 5. CDR3 size: 14 residues. Germline V gene sequence: CDR1 SNHLY, CDR2 FYNNEI. The CDR3 nucleotides are TGTGCCAGCAGCGATGACAGGGGCAATTCACCCCTCCACTTT. Protein: CASSDDRGNSPLHF.

The rearrangement links TRBV11-1 to TRBJ2-7; the match to TRBD1 covers 12 bases. The CDR3 consists of 15 residues. Germline CDR1 and CDR2: SGHAT and FQDESV (reference sequence). J gave up 7 bases and V 5 bases, and 9 bases lay outside the gene matches. The CDR3 DNA reads TGTGCCAGCAGCGACGGGACAGGGGGCCGTCAAGAGCAGTACTTC. This sequence encodes CASSDGTGGRQEQYF. The whole variable domain, filled in from reference TRBV11-1 and TRBJ2-7, reads EAEVAQSPRYKITEKSQAVAFWCDPISGHATLYWYRQILGQGPELLVQFQDESVVDDSQLPKDRFSAERLKGVDSTLKIQPAELGDSAMYLCASSDGTGGRQEQYFGPGTRLTVT.

The gene calls are TRBV4-1 and TRBJ1-3, with D unresolved. CDR1 is MGHRA and CDR2 is YSYEKL in the germline V gene. The V gene lost 1 base and the J gene lost 0 bases, with 16 bases spanning the gap. This CDR3 contains 18 residues. CDR3 protein: CASSQVLLGGSSGNTIYF. Written as DNA, the CDR3 is TGCGCCAGCAGCCAAGTCTTACTTGGAGGGAGCTCTGGAAACACCATATATTTT.

This clonotype was detected ten times or more. This chain links TRBV6-2 or TRBV6-3 with TRBJ2-7; 9 bases map to TRBD2. CDR1 MNHEY and CDR2 SVGEGT come from the germline V gene. The CDR3 is 14 residues long. With V trimmed by 6 bases and J by 3 bases, 6 bases remained unmatched. Here the CDR3 DNA reads TGTGCCAGCAGACAAGCGGGAGGAGGCTACGAGCAGTACTTC. Its translation: CASRQAGGGYEQYF.

The chain joins TRBV20-1 to TRBJ2-4; D is ambiguous. V was clipped by 2 bases and J by 0 bases, with 11 bases between them. The CDR3 spans 15 residues. Germline V gene sequence: CDR1 DFQATT, CDR2 SNEGSKA (reference sequence). CDR3 region: CSARLGALAKNIQYF. The CDR3 nucleotides read TGCAGTGCTAGATTGGGTGCCCTAGCCAAAAACATTCAGTACTTC.

This clonotype appeared many times. The rearrangement joins TRBV2 to TRBJ1-5, with D maybe TRBD1 (5 bases). Deletions cut 10 bases from V and 4 bases from J, with 14 bases between. CDR3 length: 13 residues. Germline V gene data show CDR1 as SNHLY and CDR2 as FYNNEI. Here the CDR3 reads CATKGRGNQPQHF. The CDR3 DNA reads TGTGCCACCAAGGGGCGGGGGAATCAGCCCCAGCATTTT.

At least ten counts were recorded for this clonotype. The gene calls are TRBV5-1 and TRBJ2-4, with TRBD2 matching over 12 bases. The CDR3 extends over 16 amino acids. V lost 0 bases to trimming and J lost 6 bases; unmatched junction nucleotides: 4. CDR1 is SGHRS, CDR2 YFSETQ, per germline. For the CDR3, the DNA is TGCGCCAGCAGCTTGGGGACTAGCGGGACGGGAAACATTCAGTACTTC. Protein product: CASSLGTSGTGNIQYF.

Ten or more counts support this clonotype. The chain has TRBV20-1 and TRBJ2-5; perhaps TRBD1 as D (5 bases). V shed 5 bases and J shed 2 bases, with 9 bases lying between them. The CDR3 loop spans 12 amino acids. Germline V gene sequence: CDR1 DFQATT, CDR2 SNEGSKA (reference sequence). The CDR3 sequence is CSAPTEQETQYF. CDR3 sequence (DNA): TGCAGTGCTCCGACAGAGCAAGAGACCCAGTACTTC.

Ten or more counts support this clonotype. V is TRBV27 and J is TRBJ1-1; TRBD1 might be the D (5 bases). Looked up from germline, CDR1 is MNHEY and CDR2 is SMNVEV (reference sequence). This CDR3 comprises 12 residues. V lost 5 bases, J lost 5 bases, and 9 bases lay in between. The CDR3 region has the DNA TGTGCCAGCAGTAAGGGGTATACTGAAGCTTTCTTT. Encoded protein: CASSKGYTEAFF.

This clonotype turned up a few times. This chain uses TRBV28 with TRBJ2-1; 9 nucleotides line up with TRBD2. Germline CDR1 reads MDHEN; CDR2 reads SYDVKM. The CDR3 runs 14 residues. The J segment lost 6 bases and the V segment lost 5 bases, leaving 5 bases of the junction unmatched. CDR3 DNA: TGTGCCAGCAGTCTAGCGGGATTCCGCAATGAGCAGTTCTTC. Its protein is CASSLAGFRNEQFF.

This clonotype was observed many times. V is TRBV5-1 and J is TRBJ2-3; D not certain. Looked up from germline, CDR1 is SGHRS and CDR2 is YFSETQ. The CDR3 extends over 15 amino acids. V lost 3 bases and J lost 0, with 11 bases in between. The DNA of the CDR3 is TGCGCCAGCAGCTCCTTCTATCCTAGCACAGATACGCAGTATTTT. This codes for CASSSFYPSTDTQYF.

This clonotype was picked up many times. This CDR3 reads CSVAPAGFNYGYTF. As DNA, the CDR3 is TGCAGCGTCGCGCCGGCCGGCTTTAACTATGGCTACACCTTC. The chain couples TRBV29-1 to TRBJ1-2; no reliable D call. V was pared by 6 bases and J by 1 base, with 15 bases between. The germline gives CDR1 SQVTM, CDR2 ANQGSEA. There are 14 residues in the CDR3. Drawing the rest from reference TRBV29-1 and TRBJ1-2, the complete variable domain is SAVISQKPSRDICQRGTSLTIQCQVDSQVTMMFWYRQQPGQSLTLIATANQGSEATYESGFVIDKFPISRPNLTFSTLTVSNMSPEDSSIYLCSVAPAGFNYGYTFGSGTRLTVV.

This clonotype was detected many times. V usage is TRBV10-3 and J usage is TRBJ1-4, with 7 positions matching TRBD1. The CDR3 is made up of 15 amino acids. In germline, CDR1 is ENHRY, CDR2 SYGVKD. After removal of 9 bases from V and 2 bases from J, the junction contained 9 bases not matched to a gene. In DNA form, the CDR3 reads TGTGCCATGGGCGGGACAGCGGCGACTAATGAAAAACTGTTTTTT. Its protein is CAMGGTAATNEKLFF.

This clonotype showed up many times. The chain uses TRBV7-6 and TRBJ2-1; D ambiguous. Germline V gene sequence: CDR1 SGHVS, CDR2 FNYEAQ. This CDR3 spans 12 amino acids. The germline V and J ends were trimmed by 1 base and 6 bases, with 4 bases remaining between them. This CDR3 reads CASSLVGNEQFF. CDR3 nucleotide sequence: TGTGCCAGCAGCTTAGTCGGCAATGAGCAGTTCTTC.

This clonotype was counted between two and nine times. The chain uses TRBV30 and TRBJ2-7; possibly TRBD1 for D (6 bases). The germline V gene encodes CDR1 GTSNPN and CDR2 SVGIG (reference sequence). The CDR3 consists of 15 residues. V was shortened by 1 base and J by 4 bases, with 17 bases between the two germline ends. The CDR3 region has the DNA TGTGCCTGGAGTGCGTCGGGACAAGCGTTTTACGAGCAGTACTTC. It yields the protein CAWSASGQAFYEQYF.

A few counts support this clonotype. The rearrangement links TRBV7-8 to TRBJ2-2; D is uncertain. V was trimmed by 1 base and J by 6 bases, leaving 6 bases between them. Looked up from germline, CDR1 is SGHVS and CDR2 is FQNEAQ. This CDR3 comprises 13 residues. CDR3 bases: TGTGCCAGCAGCTTAGAATTGGCCGGGGAGCTGTTTTTT. The encoded protein is CASSLELAGELFF.

This clonotype occurred many times. V is TRBV20-1 and J is TRBJ2-3; D gene uncertain. The length of the CDR3 is 14 residues. CDR1 DFQATT and CDR2 SNEGSKA come from the germline V gene (reference sequence). Between the trimmed V and J ends, which lost 0 bases and 1 base, there was a span of 8 bases. CDR3 in DNA: TGCAGTGCTAGAGATGGAAGGGGCACAGATACGCAGTATTTT. It is translated as CSARDGRGTDTQYF.